Following are 27 T cell receptor beta chains from one sample sequenced in a study of T-cell memory formation after mild COVID-19. One entry per CDR3 protein, called by TCRdb with MiXCR from the 5' RACE reads. The top ten clones hold about 12% of a sample with fewer than 700,000 distinct CDR3 sequences, more than 15% of them seen once. Sequencing used PBMCs or a T cell subset sorted from them (not recorded which). The receptors come from an adult woman who had mild COVID-19 (a few samples of this study predate the infection). Cell type and time point are not known.

This clonotype was recorded a few times. The chain has TRBV6-5 and TRBJ2-1; D is unresolved. In germline, CDR1 is MNHEY, CDR2 SVGAGI. This CDR3 has 14 amino acids. The V end lost 2 bases, the J end lost 6 bases, and 11 bases lay between the germline ends. The CDR3 region has the DNA TGTGCCAGCAGTTACCGTCTGGAGCGCAATGAGCAGTTCTTC. It specifies CASSYRLERNEQFF.

J is TRBJ2-2 and V is TRBV24-1; no definite D call. The V and J ends lost 4 bases and 7 bases respectively, with 12 bases between them. The germline V gene has CDR1 KGHDR and CDR2 SFDVKD. This CDR3 region has 14 residues. The CDR3 DNA sequence: TGTGCCACCAGTGACTCCGGACGGCGCGGGGAGCTGTTTTTT. Protein sequence: CATSDSGRRGELFF.

The J gene is TRBJ1-5, the V gene TRBV7-8; TRBD1 matches at 8 bases. The CDR3 spans 12 residues. Germline values: CDR1 SGHVS, CDR2 FQNEAQ. V shed 5 bases and J 11 bases; nucleotides not matched to a gene: 5. CDR3 nucleotide sequence: TGTGCCAGCAGCCCGGGGACAGGCTCCCAGCATTTT. Encoded protein: CASSPGTGSQHF.

The chain uses TRBV4-2 and TRBJ2-1; 13 bases are a match to TRBD2. The CDR3 runs 16 residues. CDR1 LGHNA and CDR2 YNFKEQ come from the germline V gene. The V segment lost 4 bases and the J segment 10 bases; nucleotides outside the gene matches: 10. Here the CDR3 reads CASSPATSGRAGEQFF. The CDR3 coding sequence is TGTGCCAGCAGCCCCGCAACTAGCGGGAGGGCCGGGGAGCAGTTCTTC.

The chain has TRBV27 and TRBJ1-1; 7 bases fit TRBD1. The germline V gene encodes CDR1 MNHEY and CDR2 SMNVEV (reference sequence). The CDR3 loop spans 13 amino acids. J lost 5 bases, V lost 6 bases, and 6 bases had no gene match. CDR3 amino acids: CASRTGLRTEAFF. Here the CDR3 DNA reads TGTGCCAGCAGGACAGGGTTGAGAACTGAAGCTTTCTTT.

The chain combines TRBV5-1 with TRBJ2-1, with 12 bases aligning to TRBD2. The junction had 7 bases not matched to a gene; V was cut back by 0 bases and J by 6 bases. CDR1 is SGHRS, CDR2 YFSETQ, per germline. The length of the CDR3 is 17 residues. CDR3 bases: TGCGCCAGCAGCTTGGAAGCCCGACTAGCGGGGGTCAATGAGCAGTTCTTC. This gives the protein CASSLEARLAGVNEQFF.

This clonotype was counted only a few times. J is TRBJ2-3 and V is TRBV7-9, with D unclear. The CDR3 length is 13 residues. Deletions cut 5 bases from V and 4 bases from J, with 10 bases between. Germline lookup yields CDR1 SEHNR and CDR2 FQNEAQ (reference sequence). The CDR3 coding sequence is TGTGCCAGCAGCCCCAAGGTTGCAGATACGCAGTATTTT. Translation: CASSPKVADTQYF.

This clonotype was counted between two and nine times. The chain recombines TRBV20-1 with TRBJ1-1, with unresolved D. Trimming took off 3 bases at V and 5 bases at J, with 13 bases between the two ends. In germline, CDR1 is DFQATT, CDR2 SNEGSKA (reference sequence). This CDR3 is 13 amino acids long. The CDR3 spells CSASGTDSTEAFF. In DNA, the CDR3 is TGCAGTGCTAGCGGCACGGATTCAACTGAAGCTTTCTTT.

The chain couples TRBV27 to TRBJ2-5, with a tentative D call TRBD2 (5 bases). The CDR3 spans 16 residues. Trimming took 1 base from V and 5 from J, leaving 17 bases between them. The germline CDR1 and CDR2 sequences are MNHEY and SMNVEV (reference sequence). The CDR3 here is CASSLLGRGKGETQYF. As DNA, the CDR3 is TGTGCCAGCAGTTTATTAGGACGGGGAAAAGGGGAGACCCAGTACTTC.

This clonotype was counted only a few times. This rearrangement joins TRBV7-6 to TRBJ2-3; D is perhaps TRBD1 (5 bases). Germline values: CDR1 SGHVS, CDR2 FNYEAQ. The CDR3 sequence is 12 residues long. The V end lost 5 bases, the J end lost 4 bases, and 7 bases lay between the germline ends. CDR3 amino acids: CASSPQADTQYF. CDR3 bases: TGTGCCAGCAGCCCACAGGCAGATACGCAGTATTTT.

This clonotype was counted a few times. The chain employs TRBV7-9 and TRBJ2-7, with 13 nucleotides matching TRBD2. The ends lost 5 bases at V and 5 bases at J; junction bases unmatched: 6. Germline CDR1 SEHNR, CDR2 FQNEAQ (reference sequence). The CDR3 has 15 residues. This chain's CDR3 is CASSPGTSGTNEQYF. The CDR3 DNA reads TGTGCCAGCAGCCCTGGGACTAGCGGGACCAACGAGCAGTACTTC. The whole variable domain, remainder taken from reference TRBV7-9 and TRBJ2-7, is DTGVSQNPRHKITKRGQNVTFRCDPISEHNRLYWYRQTLGQGPEFLTYFQNEAQLEKSRLLSDRFSAERPKGSFSTLEIQRTEQGDSAMYLCASSPGTSGTNEQYFGPGTRLTVT.

In its sample, this clonotype was seen a few times. The genes are TRBV24-1 and TRBJ1-2, with TRBD1 as a possible D gene (6 bases). V was clipped by 3 bases and J by 3 bases, with 13 bases between them. This CDR3 is 15 amino acids long. Germline CDR1 and CDR2: KGHDR and SFDVKD. The CDR3 here is CATSDPIGGDYGYTF. The CDR3, as DNA: TGTGCCACCAGTGATCCAATTGGGGGCGACTATGGCTACACCTTC.

This clonotype appeared a few times. This chain uses TRBV7-3 with TRBJ2-3; 10 nucleotides align to TRBD1. From germline, CDR1 is SGHTA and CDR2 FQGTGA. Trimming took 4 bases from V and 1 from J; bases not matched to a gene: 5. The CDR3 length is 16 residues. The CDR3 DNA sequence: TGTGCCAGCAGCTCAGGGACAGGGGATCGCACAGATACGCAGTATTTT. This sequence encodes CASSSGTGDRTDTQYF.

The chain employs TRBV2 and TRBJ2-1, with D hard to call. The CDR3 extends over 13 amino acids. Per germline, CDR1 SNHLY and CDR2 FYNNEI. V was shortened by 5 bases and J by 12 bases, with 17 bases between the two germline ends. In nucleotides, the CDR3 is TGTGCCAGCAGTAGTGTCCCTGTAGGTGCGCAGTTCTTC. Its translation: CASSSVPVGAQFF.

This clonotype occurred a few times. CDR3 bases: TGCGCCAGCAGCCAACAGAGAAGGATGGGGAACACTGAAGCTTTCTTT. Its translation: CASSQQRRMGNTEAFF. The J gene is TRBJ1-1, the V gene TRBV4-3; no clear D. The ends were cut back, 2 bases at V and 1 base at J, with 14 bases in the middle. The CDR3 has 16 residues. Germline V gene sequence: CDR1 LGHNA, CDR2 YSLEER.

The chain recombines TRBV6-6 with TRBJ1-1; weak D call: TRBD1 (5 bases). CDR3 length: 16 residues. The V gene's germline CDR1 is MNHNY and CDR2 SVGAGI (reference sequence). Trimming removed 4 bases from V and 1 base from J, with 16 bases in between. The CDR3 region is CASSSPDSPANTEAFF. CDR3 bases: TGTGCCAGCAGTTCCCCCGACAGTCCCGCGAACACTGAAGCTTTCTTT.

This clonotype occurred a few times. The J gene is TRBJ2-1, the V gene TRBV20-1, with 7 bases fitting TRBD1. Trimming took 6 bases from V and 2 from J; bases not matched to a gene: 13. CDR1 and CDR2 from the germline V gene are DFQATT and SNEGSKA (reference sequence). This CDR3 has 16 amino acids. Written as DNA, the CDR3 is TGCAGTGCCCCGAGCCGAACAGGGGTGGCCTACAATGAGCAGTTCTTC. As protein: CSAPSRTGVAYNEQFF.

J is TRBJ2-7 and V is TRBV18; 10 bases are shared with TRBD1. Trimming removed 6 bases from V and 2 bases from J; junction bases left unmatched: 7. This CDR3 spans 15 amino acids. The germline V gene encodes CDR1 KGHSH and CDR2 LQKENI. CDR3 DNA: TGTGCCAGCTCTACAAGGGACAGGGGAGCCTACGAGCAGTACTTC. Translating gives CASSTRDRGAYEQYF.

In this sample, this clonotype turned up a few times. The chain has TRBV25-1 and TRBJ1-1; no clear D. V lost 3 bases and J 3 bases, leaving 14 bases between the germline ends. The germline V gene has CDR1 MGHDK and CDR2 SYGVNS. This CDR3 comprises 15 residues. Here the CDR3 reads CASSDFQGRHTEAFF. The DNA for the CDR3 is TGTGCCAGCAGTGACTTCCAAGGCAGACACACTGAAGCTTTCTTT.

This clonotype was recorded a few times. The genes are TRBV4-2 and TRBJ1-3; D perhaps matches TRBD1 (5 bases). This CDR3 has 16 residues. Per germline, CDR1 LGHNA and CDR2 YNFKEQ. Trimming took off 6 bases at V and 0 bases at J, with 15 bases between the two ends. CDR3 amino acids: CASRSEGHYSGNTIYF. The CDR3 region has the DNA TGTGCCAGCAGGTCGGAGGGGCACTACTCTGGAAACACCATATATTTT.

The V gene is TRBV30, the J gene TRBJ2-7, with 8 bases that match TRBD1. Germline CDR1 GTSNPN, CDR2 SVGIG (reference sequence). After removal of 0 bases from V and 4 bases from J, the junction contained 5 bases not matched to a gene. This CDR3 spans 14 amino acids. The CDR3 region is CAWSVGRGPYEQYF. Written as DNA, the CDR3 is TGTGCCTGGAGTGTCGGCAGGGGGCCTTACGAGCAGTACTTC.

The chain joins TRBV24-1 to TRBJ2-5; D possibly uses TRBD1 or TRBD2 (5 bases each). This CDR3 is 13 amino acids long. V was clipped by 4 bases and J by 3 bases, with 8 bases between them. In germline, CDR1 is KGHDR, CDR2 SFDVKD. CDR3 region: CATSDGTEETQYF. The CDR3, as DNA: TGTGCCACCAGTGACGGGACGGAAGAGACCCAGTACTTC.

The V gene is TRBV5-6, the J gene TRBJ2-1; D is undetermined. CDR1 is SGHDT and CDR2 is YYEEEE in the germline V gene. The CDR3 covers 12 residues. V lost 0 bases and J lost 9, with 7 bases in between. CDR3 nucleotides: TGTGCCAGCAGCTTGGCAATTGGTGAGCAGTTCTTC. This sequence encodes CASSLAIGEQFF.

This clonotype was picked up a small number of times. The chain joins TRBV28 to TRBJ2-7; 9 nucleotides line up with TRBD1. Germline trimming cut 5 bases from V and 0 bases from J; bases unmatched to any gene: 8. The germline gives CDR1 MDHEN, CDR2 SYDVKM. The CDR3 is 16 amino acids. The CDR3 bases are TGTGCCAGCAGTCTTCGCAACAGGGGGCCCTCCTACGAGCAGTACTTC. Protein sequence: CASSLRNRGPSYEQYF.

J is TRBJ2-1 and V is TRBV12-3 or TRBV12-4; D not resolved. V lost 6 bases and J 2 bases, leaving 11 bases between the germline ends. This CDR3 has 14 amino acids. The CDR3, as DNA: TGTGCCAGCAGCCCGGACGGACCCTACAATGAGCAGTTCTTC. Residues: CASSPDGPYNEQFF.

This clonotype was counted many times. The rearrangement links TRBV7-3 to TRBJ2-1, with D perhaps matching TRBD2 (6 bases). CDR3 length equals 16 residues. Germline V gene sequence: CDR1 SGHTA, CDR2 FQGTGA. Between the trimmed V and J ends, which lost 0 bases and 0 bases, there was a span of 9 bases. As DNA, the CDR3 is TGTGCCAGCAGCTTAACCTCAGCGGGCTCCTACAATGAGCAGTTCTTC. This encodes CASSLTSAGSYNEQFF.

The chain combines TRBV4-3 with TRBJ2-1, with 9 bases identical to TRBD1. Trimming took 1 base from V and 10 from J; bases not matched to a gene: 11. Germline V gene sequence: CDR1 LGHNA, CDR2 YSLEER. The CDR3 is 16 amino acids. The CDR3 sequence is CASSQARDRVGWEQFF. The CDR3, as DNA: TGCGCCAGCAGCCAAGCCCGGGACAGGGTGGGTTGGGAGCAGTTCTTC.